Here is one T cell receptor beta chain with its context. Its antigen remains unidentified. This record comes from a study of cytomegalovirus exposure and HLA in healthy donors. The PCR was carried out with 60 Vbeta primers and 13 Jbeta primers. In the authors' methods: There were some 87 million unique TCR beta chains by a later count, and some 12 million of them were shared. Repertoires were generated with immunoSEQ multiplex PCR, while TCRdb's copy carries only in-frame clones and drops some. V, J and clone size were drawn from that table, and D and trimming were deduced from the DNA. This table has 100,000 to 150,000 clones, roughly 14% appearing once. Study conclusions and caveats: Common viral pathogens seemed, in a later analysis, to connect with several of the most significant clusters. In a later analysis, donors in an Asian-associated ancestry cluster reportedly had fewer N-insertions in productive TCRs than the cohort mean.

The clonotype originates from a woman aged 18-35 years in good health and CMV-seronegative. Sequencing was performed on PBMCs.

Written as DNA, the CDR3 is TGCGCCAGCAGCTTGGCCAGGGGGCAGGGACTCACCTACGAGCAGTACTTC. Protein product: CASSLARGQGLTYEQYF. The V call is TRBV5-1, the J call TRBJ2-7; 8 positions agree with TRBD1. The V and J ends lost 0 bases and 2 bases, in that order; junction bases with no gene match: 10. There are 17 residues in the CDR3. The germline V gene encodes CDR1 SGHRS and CDR2 YFSETQ.